The 21 T cell receptor beta chains in this list originate from one sample, sequenced in a study of T cell responses to AZD1222 COVID-19 vaccine. Only in-frame clones appear in the TCRdb table, and some are missing; sequencing was by immunoSEQ multiplex PCR. This table has roughly 120,000 clones, about 88% appearing once. The source material was peripheral blood, sampled 28 days after the second AZD1222 dose. Receptors were obtained from an adult who received the AZD1222 COVID-19 vaccine.

The CDR3 sequence is CASSLEVGGQPQHF. Written as DNA, the CDR3 is TGTGCCAGCAGCTTAGAAGTGGGAGGTCAGCCCCAGCATTTT. V usage is TRBV7-2 and J usage is TRBJ1-5; no clear D. CDR1 and CDR2 from the germline V gene are SGHTA and FQGNSA. V shed 1 base and J shed 6 bases, with 10 bases lying between them. The CDR3 length is 14 residues.

CDR3 region: CASSRGGTYNEQFF. The DNA for the CDR3 is TGTGCCAGCAGCCGGGGGGGTACCTACAATGAGCAGTTCTTC. This chain connects TRBV7-3 to TRBJ2-1; 8 bases fit TRBD2. V shed 5 bases and J 2 bases; nucleotides not matched to a gene: 2. Germline loops: CDR1 SGHTA, CDR2 FQGTGA. CDR3 length: 14 amino acids. The whole variable domain, filled in from reference TRBV7-3 and TRBJ2-1, reads GAGVSQTPSNKVTEKGKYVELRCDPISGHTALYWYRQSLGQGPEFLIYFQGTGAADDSGLPNDRFFAVRPEGSVSTLKIQRTERGDSAVYLCASSRGGTYNEQFFGPGTRLTVL.

The chain joins TRBV15 to TRBJ2-3; D not resolved. The CDR3 sequence is 13 residues long. V dropped 1 base and J dropped 4 bases, with 6 bases sitting between them. CDR1 and CDR2 (germline): LNHNV, YYDKDF (reference sequence). CDR3 sequence (DNA): TGTGCCACCAGCAGAGGCCTATCAGATACGCAGTATTTT. Its translation: CATSRGLSDTQYF.

The rearrangement joins TRBV27 to TRBJ1-1, with TRBD1 as a possible D gene (6 bases). The germline V gene encodes CDR1 MNHEY and CDR2 SMNVEV (reference sequence). V was clipped by 5 bases and J by 11 bases, with 12 bases between them. The CDR3 has 11 amino acids. DNA for the CDR3: TGTGCCAGCAGTCAACAGGGCGCTGCTTTCTTT. This sequence encodes CASSQQGAAFF.

The chain uses TRBV9 and TRBJ1-6, with D hard to call. This CDR3 spans 14 amino acids. Germline V gene lookup returns CDR1 SGDLS and CDR2 YYNGEE. Trimming pared 3 bases from V and 6 bases from J, leaving 10 bases between. The CDR3 bases are TGTGCCAGCAGCGAGCGACCGTCTAATTCACCCCTCCACTTT. It is translated as CASSERPSNSPLHF.

CDR3 in amino acids: CASRGGANTGELFF. The CDR3 DNA is TGTGCCAGCAGAGGAGGGGCGAACACCGGGGAGCTGTTTTTT. The rearrangement links TRBV2 to TRBJ2-2; possibly TRBD2 for D (6 bases). CDR3 length equals 14 residues. Trimming cost V 6 bases and J 0 bases, with 8 bases left between them. The germline V gene has CDR1 SNHLY and CDR2 FYNNEI.

CDR3 DNA sequence: TGTGCCACCAGCGGTCTGGTGGGGGATAATGAAAAACTGTTTTTT. Translation gives CATSGLVGDNEKLFF. V and J are TRBV15 and TRBJ1-4, with D possibly being TRBD1 (5 bases). CDR1 LNHNV and CDR2 YYDKDF come from the germline V gene (reference sequence). Trimming pared 5 bases from V and 4 bases from J, leaving 14 bases between. The CDR3 runs to 15 residues.

This clone was detected only a few times. V is TRBV24-1 and J is TRBJ2-1; 10 bases are shared with TRBD2. The CDR3 covers 16 residues. Germline CDR1 reads KGHDR; CDR2 reads SFDVKD. V lost 3 bases and J lost 10; bases outside the gene matches: 11. CDR3 sequence: CATSDPRLLAGDEQFF. As DNA, the CDR3 is TGTGCCACCAGTGATCCCCGTCTGCTAGCGGGAGACGAGCAGTTCTTC.

This chain links TRBV3-1 (or the pseudogene TRBV3-2) with TRBJ1-3; D not certain. The CDR3 is 14 amino acids. From germline, CDR1 is LGHDT and CDR2 YNNKEL (reference sequence). Trimming took off 2 bases at V and 1 base at J, with 6 bases between the two ends. This chain's CDR3 is CASSQKSSGNTIYF. The CDR3, as DNA: TGTGCCAGCAGCCAAAAAAGTTCTGGAAACACCATATATTTT.

V and J are TRBV5-1 and TRBJ2-2; 9 nucleotides align to TRBD1. V lost 3 bases and J lost 6; bases outside the gene matches: 6. Germline CDR1 and CDR2: SGHRS and YFSETQ. The CDR3 loop spans 15 amino acids. For the CDR3, the DNA is TGCGCCAGCAGCTCAGACAGGGGGGATGCCGGGGAGCTGTTTTTT. Its protein is CASSSDRGDAGELFF.

The J gene is TRBJ2-7, the V gene TRBV28; 8 nucleotides line up with TRBD2. This CDR3 is 17 amino acids long. Germline assignment: CDR1 MDHEN and CDR2 SYDVKM. With V trimmed by 4 bases and J by 3 bases, 14 bases remained unmatched. CDR3 bases: TGTGCCAGCAGTTATATGGGAGGGAGCGGGAGAGTCTACGAGCAGTACTTC. Its protein is CASSYMGGSGRVYEQYF.

The gene calls are TRBV19 and TRBJ2-1; 12 bases line up with TRBD2. V was pared by 5 bases and J by 1 base, with 3 bases of the junction left unmatched. Germline CDR1 is LNHDA and CDR2 is SQIVND (reference sequence). The CDR3 extends over 16 amino acids. CDR3 bases: TGTGCCAGTAGTGCTGGACTAGCGGGGTCCTACAATGAGCAGTTCTTC. Protein sequence: CASSAGLAGSYNEQFF.

CDR3 sequence: CASTTIRDRGLYEQYF. The CDR3 nucleotides read TGTGCCAGCACAACTATCCGGGACAGGGGTCTCTACGAGCAGTACTTC. V is TRBV27 and J is TRBJ2-7; 10 nucleotides align to TRBD1. The germline V gene has CDR1 MNHEY and CDR2 SMNVEV (reference sequence). This CDR3 comprises 16 residues. V lost 7 bases to trimming and J lost 3 bases; unmatched junction nucleotides: 12.

The CDR3 protein is CASSQVTSSGSPLHF. The CDR3 DNA sequence: TGCGCCAGCAGCCAAGTAACCTCTTCGGGCTCACCCCTCCACTTT. The chain links TRBV4-3 to TRBJ1-6, with D uncertain. The CDR3 contains 15 residues. V was cut by 1 base and J by 10 bases, with 14 bases left in between. Germline-derived CDR1 and CDR2 are LGHNA and YSLEER.

The genes are TRBV20-1 and TRBJ2-3; 10 bases agree with TRBD2. Germline CDR1 DFQATT, CDR2 SNEGSKA (reference sequence). This CDR3 has 14 residues. V lost 3 bases, J lost 8 bases, and 8 bases stayed unmatched. The CDR3 DNA reads TGCAGTGCTAGTAGGCTAGCGGGAGAAGCTACGCAGTATTTT. It translates to CSASRLAGEATQYF.

The chain uses TRBV7-9 and TRBJ1-1, with D perhaps TRBD1 (5 bases). This CDR3 region has 14 residues. Trimming left V 5 bases short and J 4 bases short, with 14 bases between. The germline CDR1 and CDR2 sequences are SEHNR and FQNEAQ (reference sequence). This CDR3 reads CASSLLGGGTEAFF. DNA for the CDR3: TGTGCCAGCAGCCTGTTGGGGGGAGGCACTGAAGCTTTCTTT.

Here the CDR3 reads CSVEDIGGIVQETQYF. In DNA, the CDR3 is TGCAGCGTTGAAGATATCGGGGGAATTGTACAAGAGACCCAGTACTTC. The chain has TRBV29-1 and TRBJ2-5, with D perhaps matching TRBD2 (6 bases). The CDR3 contains 16 residues. The V and J ends lost 0 bases and 2 bases respectively, with 16 bases between them. Germline lookup yields CDR1 SQVTM and CDR2 ANQGSEA.

In nucleotides, the CDR3 is TGTGCCAGCAGGGGTAGCGGCCGCTCCTACAATGAGCAGTTCTTC. As protein: CASRGSGRSYNEQFF. The chain couples TRBV27 to TRBJ2-1, with D possibly matching TRBD2 (6 bases). Germline V CDR1 and CDR2: MNHEY, SMNVEV (reference sequence). The CDR3 extends over 15 amino acids. Between the trimmed V and J ends, which lost 6 bases and 0 bases, there was a span of 12 bases.

The rearrangement joins TRBV5-6 to TRBJ2-1; TRBD2 matches 13 bases. The germline V gene has CDR1 SGHDT and CDR2 YYEEEE. CDR3 length equals 17 residues. V lost 2 bases to trimming and J lost 9 bases; unmatched junction nucleotides: 11. The CDR3 loop is CASSLVGRTSGSGEQFF. The CDR3 DNA reads TGTGCCAGCAGCTTAGTGGGGAGGACTAGCGGGAGTGGTGAGCAGTTCTTC.

This chain connects TRBV25-1 to TRBJ2-7; no definite D call. Germline lookup yields CDR1 MGHDK and CDR2 SYGVNS. The CDR3 runs 11 residues. The ends were cut back, 3 bases at V and 7 bases at J, with 7 bases in the middle. The CDR3: CASSERREQYF. CDR3 DNA sequence: TGTGCCAGCAGTGAGCGTAGGGAGCAGTACTTC.

This chain connects TRBV29-1 to TRBJ1-5; D not resolved. This CDR3 region has 17 residues. Germline values: CDR1 SQVTM, CDR2 ANQGSEA. The ends were cut back, 0 bases at V and 0 bases at J, with 15 bases in the middle. Here the CDR3 reads CSVEDGSRPASNQPQHF. The CDR3 nucleotides read TGCAGCGTTGAAGACGGGTCCCGGCCGGCTAGCAATCAGCCCCAGCATTTT.